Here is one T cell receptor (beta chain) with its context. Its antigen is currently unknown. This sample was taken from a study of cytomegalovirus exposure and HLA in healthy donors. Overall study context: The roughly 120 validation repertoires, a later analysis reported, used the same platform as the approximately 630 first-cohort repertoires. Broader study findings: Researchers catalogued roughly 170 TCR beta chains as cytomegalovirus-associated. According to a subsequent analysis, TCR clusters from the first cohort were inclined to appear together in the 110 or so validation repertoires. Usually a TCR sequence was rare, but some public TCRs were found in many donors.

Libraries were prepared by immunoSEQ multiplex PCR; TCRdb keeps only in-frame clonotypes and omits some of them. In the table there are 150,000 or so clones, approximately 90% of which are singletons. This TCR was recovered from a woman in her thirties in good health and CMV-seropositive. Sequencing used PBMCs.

CDR3 protein: CASSLLAGVSEQFF. The CDR3 nucleotides read TGTGCCAGCAGTTTGCTAGCGGGAGTGAGTGAGCAGTTCTTC. J is TRBJ2-1 and V is TRBV27; TRBD2 agrees at 10 bases. The CDR3 has 14 amino acids. CDR1 and CDR2 (germline): MNHEY, SMNVEV (reference sequence). J lost 9 bases, V lost 3 bases, and 5 bases had no gene match.